The next 2 T cell receptor beta chains were all read from a single sample in a study of blood T cell repertoires in COVID-19 (dated by TCRdb to the early 2020s). To prepare the library, the immunoSEQ multiplex PCR assay was applied. Imported from immuneACCESS, the table was reduced by TCRdb to in-frame sequences with V and J called. These copies leave out some clones; in studies compared against another copy, an unresolved V gene accounts for under half, and the cause of the remainder is not known. The sample profile shows tens of thousands of clones; roughly 88% of them were found once. The ten largest clones capture about 7.6% of the sample. Specimen: peripheral blood. Source of these receptors: a woman in her sixties or seventies with acute or convalescent COVID-19.

The chain carries TRBV11-2 and TRBJ2-1, with D possibly matching TRBD2 (5 bases). The CDR3 totals 17 residues. Germline V CDR1 and CDR2: SGHAT, FQNNGV. The V end lost 0 bases, the J end lost 5 bases, and 17 bases lay between the germline ends. CDR3 sequence reads: CASSLDIGRAANNEQFF. The CDR3 DNA follows: TGTGCCAGCAGCTTAGATATAGGGCGGGCGGCAAACAATGAGCAGTTCTTC.

The chain carries TRBV20-1 and TRBJ2-5; D remains unclear. The V and J ends lost 6 bases and 2 bases respectively, with 4 bases between them. The CDR3 consists of 10 residues. Germline V gene data show CDR1 as DFQATT and CDR2 as SNEGSKA (reference sequence). The CDR3 DNA reads TGCAGTGCCCGGCAAGAGACCCAGTACTTC. This codes for CSARQETQYF.